This is a list of T cell receptor beta chains from one sample in a study of T cells in Graves' hyperthyroidism and ophthalmopathy. Via MiXCR, TCRdb re-called the multiplex PCR reads, giving one row per CDR3 protein. This sample has a few hundred thousand distinct CDR3 sequences, with more than 15% found just once. Sequencing was carried out using blood. Every receptor here comes from an older woman with Graves' ophthalmopathy. Each CDR3 is given with its conserved first and last residue. The D gene is left open where the match is weak. Rows may omit the clone size; those that give it use once, few, many or a size class.

d_call: NA; v_call: TRBV6-2/TRBV6-3; clone_size: many; j_call: TRBJ2-5; cdr3_nt: TGTGCCAGCAGTTACTCCCCGGACGGCGGGAAGTACTTC; cdr3_aa: CASSYSPDGGKYF
d_call: TRBD2; v_call: TRBV5-1; clone_size: many; j_call: TRBJ2-7; cdr3_nt: TGCGCCAGCGCCCAATTGACTAGCGGGAGCTACGAGCAGTACTTC; cdr3_aa: CASAQLTSGSYEQYF
d_call: NA; v_call: TRBV28; clone_size: many; j_call: TRBJ1-2; cdr3_nt: TGTGCCAGCAGTTTAGTAACGGCAGGGCATGGCTACACCTTC; cdr3_aa: CASSLVTAGHGYTF
d_call: NA; v_call: TRBV28; clone_size: many; j_call: TRBJ2-3; cdr3_nt: TGTGCCAGCAGTTTCCCGGGGAGCACAGATACGCAGTATTTT; cdr3_aa: CASSFPGSTDTQYF
d_call: TRBD2; v_call: TRBV18; clone_size: many; j_call: TRBJ2-2; cdr3_nt: TGTGCCAGCTCACCCCCACTAGCGGGGATCACCGGGGAGCTGTTTTTT; cdr3_aa: CASSPPLAGITGELFF
d_call: NA; v_call: TRBV7-6; clone_size: NA; j_call: TRBJ1-2; cdr3_nt: TGTGCCAGCAGCCCCCAGGGGCTCCCTTATGGCTACACCTTC; cdr3_aa: CASSPQGLPYGYTF
d_call: TRBD2; v_call: TRBV12-3/TRBV12-4; clone_size: many; j_call: TRBJ2-1; cdr3_nt: TGTGCCAGCAGCCTAGGACTAGCCTCTAATGAGCAGTTCTTC; cdr3_aa: CASSLGLASNEQFF
d_call: TRBD1; v_call: TRBV6-1; clone_size: many; j_call: TRBJ2-7; cdr3_nt: TGTGCCAGCACCCGGGACAGGGTGCAGTACTTC; cdr3_aa: CASTRDRVQYF
d_call: NA; v_call: TRBV2; clone_size: many; j_call: TRBJ2-7; cdr3_nt: TGTGCCAGCATTGAAGATCGTCTGACCTCCTACGAGCAGTACTTC; cdr3_aa: CASIEDRLTSYEQYF
d_call: TRBD1; v_call: TRBV6-1; clone_size: few; j_call: TRBJ2-1; cdr3_nt: TGTGCCAGCAGACGGACAGGGGTCAATGAGCAGTTCTTC; cdr3_aa: CASRRTGVNEQFF
d_call: TRBD2; v_call: TRBV5-1; clone_size: NA; j_call: TRBJ2-2; cdr3_nt: TGCGCCAGCAGCCCGACTAGCGGGACCGCCGGGGAGCTGTTTTTT; cdr3_aa: CASSPTSGTAGELFF
d_call: NA; v_call: TRBV12-3/TRBV12-4; clone_size: few; j_call: TRBJ2-3; cdr3_nt: TGTGCCAGCAGTTTAGTACAGGGACCACAGTATTTT; cdr3_aa: CASSLVQGPQYF
d_call: NA; v_call: TRBV6-1; clone_size: few; j_call: TRBJ2-7; cdr3_nt: TGTGCCAGCAGTACGTTCCGAGGGGAGCAGTACTTC; cdr3_aa: CASSTFRGEQYF
d_call: NA; v_call: TRBV7-2; clone_size: NA; j_call: TRBJ1-3; cdr3_nt: TGTGCCAGCAGCCGGAGTAGAGGCTCGGGAAACACCATATATTTT; cdr3_aa: CASSRSRGSGNTIYF
d_call: NA; v_call: TRBV6-1; clone_size: NA; j_call: TRBJ2-7; cdr3_nt: TGTGCCAGCAGTGAAATGCTTGGGACCGACAACGGATACGAGCAGTACTTC; cdr3_aa: CASSEMLGTDNGYEQYF
d_call: NA; v_call: TRBV3-1; clone_size: many; j_call: TRBJ2-2; cdr3_nt: TGTGCCAGCAGCCTTACTAGGCAGGGTTGGCTGTTTTTT; cdr3_aa: CASSLTRQGWLFF
d_call: NA; v_call: TRBV10-3; clone_size: many; j_call: TRBJ2-1; cdr3_nt: TGTGCCATCAGTGAGTCGGGGGTTTCCTACAATGAGCAGTTCTTC; cdr3_aa: CAISESGVSYNEQFF